The 9 T cell receptor beta chains below all came from one sample that was sequenced in a study of blood T cell repertoires in COVID-19. Sequenced by immunoSEQ multiplex PCR; TCRdb stores in-frame clones only, minus some. The sample holds around 150,000 clones, around four fifths seen once. The sequencing input was PBMCs or T cells enriched from blood (not recorded which). The receptors were sampled from a middle-aged woman who had recovered from COVID-19.

This rearrangement joins TRBV7-8 to TRBJ1-2, with 9 bases aligning to TRBD1. Germline CDR1 reads SGHVS; CDR2 reads FQNEAQ. CDR3 length: 16 amino acids. The V gene end was trimmed by 5 bases and the J gene end by 4 bases; junction bases not matched to a gene: 11. CDR3 protein: CASSPTGGESSYGYTF. The CDR3 DNA reads as TGTGCCAGCAGCCCGACAGGGGGGGAGTCTAGCTATGGCTACACCTTC.

The V gene is TRBV9, the J gene TRBJ2-7; 7 bases fit TRBD2. The CDR3 sequence is 14 residues long. Per the germline V gene, CDR1 is SGDLS and CDR2 is YYNGEE. After removal of 0 bases from V and 2 bases from J, the junction contained 2 bases not matched to a gene. The CDR3 protein is CASSVGGSTYEQYF. CDR3 DNA: TGTGCCAGCAGCGTAGGCGGGAGTACCTACGAGCAGTACTTC.

This chain uses TRBV7-9 with TRBJ1-1; D remains unclear. Trimming left V 9 bases short and J 7 bases short, with 9 bases between. In germline, CDR1 is SEHNR, CDR2 FQNEAQ (reference sequence). The CDR3 length is 10 residues. CDR3 residues: CASGSGEAFF. DNA for the CDR3: TGTGCCAGTGGAAGCGGTGAAGCTTTCTTT.

The chain is built from TRBV6-6 and TRBJ1-5; 8 nucleotides align to TRBD1. This CDR3 is 15 amino acids long. Per germline, CDR1 MNHNY and CDR2 SVGAGI (reference sequence). Trimming cost V 6 bases and J 4 bases; bases outside gene matches: 8. CDR3 bases: TGTGCCAGCAGCCACGCGGGACAGGAAAATCAGCCCCAGCATTTT. Its protein is CASSHAGQENQPQHF.

This clone was seen ten or more times. The V gene is TRBV5-1, the J gene TRBJ2-1; 8 nucleotides match TRBD1. CDR3 length: 14 residues. The germline gives CDR1 SGHRS, CDR2 YFSETQ. V gave up 3 bases and J gave up 10 bases; unmatched junction bases: 9. The CDR3 DNA reads as TGCGCCAGCAGCTGGGATGGGACAGGCAACGAGCAGTTCTTC. Its protein is CASSWDGTGNEQFF.

The CDR3 coding sequence is TGTGCCATCAGTGGCCGGGACACTCTGAACACTGAAGCTTTCTTT. This codes for CAISGRDTLNTEAFF. This rearrangement joins TRBV10-3 to TRBJ1-1, with D possibly being TRBD1 (6 bases). CDR3 length: 15 residues. Germline CDR1 reads ENHRY; CDR2 reads SYGVKD. Between the trimmed V and J ends, which lost 4 bases and 0 bases, there was a span of 12 bases.

J is TRBJ1-2 and V is TRBV6-1; 7 nucleotides agree with TRBD1. Germline V gives CDR1 MNHNS, CDR2 SASEGT. CDR3 length equals 15 residues. Losses at the gene ends were 0 bases for V and 8 bases for J; bases not matched to a gene: 9. The CDR3 DNA reads as TGTGCCAGCAGTGAAGCGGGCAGGGACAGAGGCGGCTACACCTTC. This translates into CASSEAGRDRGGYTF.

This clone has a single count. J is TRBJ2-3 and V is TRBV5-1, with D possibly matching TRBD2 (5 bases). V was pared by 4 bases and J by 2 bases, with 17 bases between. There are 16 residues in the CDR3. Germline V CDR1 and CDR2: SGHRS, YFSETQ. CDR3 loop: CASSLGSGGYTDTQYF. The CDR3 nucleotides are TGCGCCAGCAGCCTTGGAAGCGGAGGATACACAGATACGCAGTATTTT.

This chain links TRBV19 with TRBJ1-1, with no clear D. CDR3 length equals 13 residues. V was trimmed by 2 bases and J by 7 bases, leaving 11 bases between them. Germline CDR1 is LNHDA and CDR2 is SQIVND (reference sequence). Here the CDR3 DNA reads TGTGCCAGTAGTATATTCAGTGGTAATGAAGCTTTCTTT. This gives the protein CASSIFSGNEAFF.